Here is one T cell receptor beta chain with its context. This record belongs to a study of blood T cell repertoires in COVID-19. The assay was immunoSEQ multiplex PCR, and TCRdb's table has in-frame clones only and misses some. The sample yields about 300,000 clones, approximately 90% seen once. Deletions cut 10 bases from V and 10 bases from J, with 14 bases between. CDR1 and CDR2 (germline): MNHEY, SMNVEV (reference sequence). The CDR3 runs to 11 residues. The sequencing sample was made of PBMCs or T cells enriched from blood (not recorded which). This chain joins TRBV27 and TRBJ1-5; D not resolved. The origin of this receptor is a woman aged 25-40 years who had recovered from COVID-19. The chain's CDR3 is CATPSAKPQHF. CDR3 in DNA: TGTGCCACCCCCTCTGCGAAACCCCAGCATTTT.